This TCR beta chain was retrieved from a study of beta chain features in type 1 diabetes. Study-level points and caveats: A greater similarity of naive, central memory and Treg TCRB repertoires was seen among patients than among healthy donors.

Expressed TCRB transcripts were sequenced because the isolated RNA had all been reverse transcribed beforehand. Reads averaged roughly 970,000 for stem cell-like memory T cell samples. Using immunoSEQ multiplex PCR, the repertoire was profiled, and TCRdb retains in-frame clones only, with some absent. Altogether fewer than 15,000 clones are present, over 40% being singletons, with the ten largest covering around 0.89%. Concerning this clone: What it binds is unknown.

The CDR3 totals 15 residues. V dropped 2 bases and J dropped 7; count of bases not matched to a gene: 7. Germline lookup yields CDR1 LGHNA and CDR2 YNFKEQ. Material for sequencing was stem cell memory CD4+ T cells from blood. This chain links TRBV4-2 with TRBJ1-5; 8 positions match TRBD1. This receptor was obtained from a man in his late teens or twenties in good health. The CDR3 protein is CASSQNTGGRQPQHF. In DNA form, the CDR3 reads TGTGCCAGCAGCCAAAACACAGGGGGACGGCAGCCCCAGCATTTT.